Listed below are T cell receptor beta chains from one sample, sequenced in a study of shared clonotypes between healthy human individuals. Libraries were prepared by immunoSEQ multiplex PCR; TCRdb keeps only in-frame clonotypes and omits some of them. The top ten clones hold approximately 1.2% of a sample with around 2,000,000 clones, about 94% of them seen once. Sequenced: naive CD8+ T cells sorted from blood. These TCRs come from a young man in good health. Both conserved end residues are part of each CDR3. The D gene is left open where the match is weak. Not all rows give a size; the values are once, few, many and, for expanded clones, a class.

v_gene: TRBV4-3; abundance: NA; j_gene: TRBJ2-5; len: 18; d_gene: TRBD2; CDR3aa: CASSQELAGEGVQETQYF; CDR3nt: TGCGCCAGCAGCCAAGAACTAGCGGGAGAGGGGGTTCAAGAGACCCAGTACTTC
v_gene: TRBV29-1; abundance: NA; j_gene: TRBJ2-7; len: 13; d_gene: NA; CDR3aa: CSVLAQGTYEQYF; CDR3nt: TGCAGCGTTCTCGCACAGGGCACCTACGAGCAGTACTTC
v_gene: TRBV27; abundance: NA; j_gene: TRBJ2-5; len: 16; d_gene: TRBD2; CDR3aa: CASSALAGAIQETQYF; CDR3nt: TGTGCCAGCAGTGCACTAGCGGGAGCCATTCAAGAGACCCAGTACTTC
v_gene: TRBV7-6; abundance: NA; j_gene: TRBJ2-3; len: 14; d_gene: NA; CDR3aa: CASSLFGGADTQYF; CDR3nt: TGTGCCAGCAGCTTATTCGGAGGCGCAGATACGCAGTATTTT
v_gene: TRBV4-1; abundance: few; j_gene: TRBJ1-4; len: 13; d_gene: NA; CDR3aa: CASSHLDGEKLFF; CDR3nt: TGCGCCAGCAGCCATCTAGACGGTGAAAAACTGTTTTTT
v_gene: TRBV2; abundance: NA; j_gene: TRBJ2-3; len: 15; d_gene: NA; CDR3aa: CASSDWRGPTDTQYF; CDR3nt: TGTGCCAGCAGTGACTGGCGGGGGCCCACAGATACGCAGTATTTT
v_gene: TRBV25-1; abundance: NA; j_gene: TRBJ1-2; len: 13; d_gene: NA; CDR3aa: CASSEGSNYGYTF; CDR3nt: TGTGCCAGCAGTGAAGGTAGCAACTATGGCTACACCTTC
v_gene: TRBV5-1; abundance: NA; j_gene: TRBJ2-3; len: 15; d_gene: NA; CDR3aa: CASSFRFGIPDTQYF; CDR3nt: TGCGCCAGCAGCTTTCGGTTCGGTATTCCAGATACGCAGTATTTT
v_gene: TRBV5-4; abundance: NA; j_gene: TRBJ1-6; len: 14; d_gene: NA; CDR3aa: CASSLFQGNSPLHF; CDR3nt: TGTGCCAGCAGCTTGTTCCAGGGAAACTCACCCCTCCACTTT
v_gene: TRBV7-6; abundance: NA; j_gene: TRBJ2-2; len: 14; d_gene: NA; CDR3aa: CASSLVYPGGELFF; CDR3nt: TGTGCCAGCAGCTTAGTCTATCCCGGGGGGGAGCTGTTTTTT
v_gene: TRBV11-2; abundance: NA; j_gene: TRBJ2-7; len: 12; d_gene: NA; CDR3aa: CASSLLGYEQYF; CDR3nt: TGTGCCAGCAGCTTACTAGGTTACGAGCAGTACTTC
v_gene: TRBV28; abundance: NA; j_gene: TRBJ1-6; len: 15; d_gene: TRBD1; CDR3aa: CASSLTGESNSPLHF; CDR3nt: TGTGCCAGCAGTTTGACAGGGGAAAGTAATTCACCCCTCCACTTT
v_gene: TRBV7-8; abundance: NA; j_gene: TRBJ2-7; len: 13; d_gene: NA; CDR3aa: CASSSGHNYEQYF; CDR3nt: TGTGCCAGCAGCTCCGGTCACAACTACGAGCAGTACTTC
v_gene: TRBV9; abundance: NA; j_gene: TRBJ2-3; len: 12; d_gene: NA; CDR3aa: CASSVGGDTQYF; CDR3nt: TGTGCCAGCAGCGTAGGAGGCGATACGCAGTATTTT
v_gene: TRBV19; abundance: NA; j_gene: TRBJ2-1; len: 11; d_gene: NA; CDR3aa: CASSLYNEQFF; CDR3nt: TGTGCCAGCTCACTCTACAATGAGCAGTTCTTC
v_gene: TRBV7-9; abundance: NA; j_gene: TRBJ2-4; len: 14; d_gene: NA; CDR3aa: CASSLDELGDIQYF; CDR3nt: TGTGCCAGCAGCTTAGATGAATTGGGGGACATTCAGTACTTC
v_gene: TRBV19; abundance: NA; j_gene: TRBJ2-1; len: 11; d_gene: NA; CDR3aa: CASSIADEQFF; CDR3nt: TGTGCCAGTAGTATAGCGGATGAGCAGTTCTTC
v_gene: TRBV27; abundance: NA; j_gene: TRBJ2-7; len: 14; d_gene: NA; CDR3aa: CASSSGNSGYEQYF; CDR3nt: TGTGCCAGCAGTTCCGGAAATTCAGGGTACGAGCAGTACTTC
v_gene: TRBV27; abundance: NA; j_gene: TRBJ2-1; len: 17; d_gene: TRBD2; CDR3aa: CASSLPGLAGAMSEQFF; CDR3nt: TGTGCCAGCAGTTTACCTGGACTAGCGGGGGCTATGAGTGAGCAGTTCTTC
v_gene: TRBV25-1; abundance: NA; j_gene: TRBJ1-4; len: 15; d_gene: NA; CDR3aa: CASSELVAGNEKLFF; CDR3nt: TGTGCCAGCAGTGAATTAGTTGCAGGGAATGAAAAACTGTTTTTT
v_gene: TRBV30; abundance: few; j_gene: TRBJ1-5; len: 14; d_gene: NA; CDR3aa: CAWDTGIGNQPQHF; CDR3nt: TGTGCCTGGGATACAGGGATTGGCAATCAGCCCCAGCATTTT
v_gene: TRBV7-9; abundance: NA; j_gene: TRBJ1-5; len: 15; d_gene: NA; CDR3aa: CASSLGGSSNQPQHF; CDR3nt: TGTGCCAGCAGCTTGGGGGGGTCTAGCAATCAGCCCCAGCATTTT
v_gene: TRBV6-1; abundance: NA; j_gene: TRBJ2-1; len: 14; d_gene: NA; CDR3aa: CASSERAFYNEQFF; CDR3nt: TGTGCCAGCAGTGAGAGGGCCTTCTACAATGAGCAGTTCTTC
v_gene: TRBV5-4; abundance: NA; j_gene: TRBJ1-2; len: 16; d_gene: NA; CDR3aa: CASSRTGSGANYGYTF; CDR3nt: TGTGCCAGCAGCCGAACAGGGAGCGGGGCTAACTATGGCTACACCTTC
v_gene: TRBV6-6; abundance: NA; j_gene: TRBJ2-7; len: 13; d_gene: NA; CDR3aa: CASSYSEAYEQYF; CDR3nt: TGTGCCAGCAGTTACTCGGAAGCCTACGAGCAGTACTTC
v_gene: TRBV27; abundance: NA; j_gene: TRBJ2-7; len: 16; d_gene: TRBD2; CDR3aa: CASSPHLAGTSYEQYF; CDR3nt: TGTGCCAGCAGTCCCCACCTAGCGGGGACTTCCTACGAGCAGTACTTC
v_gene: TRBV5-5; abundance: NA; j_gene: TRBJ2-4; len: 17; d_gene: NA; CDR3aa: CASSLGQGEGAKNIQYF; CDR3nt: TGTGCCAGCAGCTTGGGGCAGGGAGAGGGAGCCAAAAACATTCAGTACTTC
v_gene: TRBV25-1; abundance: once; j_gene: TRBJ2-7; len: 12; d_gene: NA; CDR3aa: CASGGESVGQYF; CDR3nt: TGTGCCAGCGGCGGGGAAAGTGTAGGACAGTACTTC
v_gene: TRBV4-1; abundance: NA; j_gene: TRBJ2-5; len: 16; d_gene: TRBD2; CDR3aa: CASSQDGAGVRETQYF; CDR3nt: TGCGCCAGCAGCCAAGATGGGGCGGGAGTGCGGGAGACCCAGTACTTC
v_gene: TRBV21-1; abundance: NA; j_gene: TRBJ1-5; len: 13; d_gene: NA; CDR3aa: CASSKVEGQPQHF; CDR3nt: TGTGCCAGCAGCAAAGTGGAGGGTCAGCCCCAGCATTTT
v_gene: TRBV27; abundance: NA; j_gene: TRBJ2-1; len: 14; d_gene: TRBD1; CDR3aa: CASSLGTGGNEQFF; CDR3nt: TGTGCCAGCAGTCTCGGGACAGGGGGCAATGAGCAGTTCTTC
v_gene: TRBV30; abundance: NA; j_gene: TRBJ1-1; len: 15; d_gene: TRBD1; CDR3aa: CAWELRGRLNTEAFF; CDR3nt: TGTGCCTGGGAATTGAGGGGGCGTTTGAACACTGAAGCTTTCTTT
v_gene: TRBV4-1; abundance: NA; j_gene: TRBJ2-3; len: 16; d_gene: TRBD2; CDR3aa: CASSPGTSGRTDTQYF; CDR3nt: TGCGCCAGCAGCCCCGGGACTAGCGGGAGGACAGATACGCAGTATTTT
v_gene: TRBV19; abundance: NA; j_gene: TRBJ1-5; len: 15; d_gene: TRBD1; CDR3aa: CASSTTTGTRQPQHF; CDR3nt: TGTGCCAGTAGTACCACGACAGGGACGAGACAGCCCCAGCATTTT
v_gene: TRBV27; abundance: NA; j_gene: TRBJ2-7; len: 13; d_gene: TRBD1; CDR3aa: CASSDTGGDEQYF; CDR3nt: TGTGCCAGCAGCGATACAGGGGGCGACGAGCAGTACTTC
v_gene: TRBV10-3; abundance: NA; j_gene: TRBJ1-1; len: 15; d_gene: NA; CDR3aa: CAISESGTLNTEAFF; CDR3nt: TGTGCCATCAGTGAGTCTGGGACATTGAACACTGAAGCTTTCTTT
v_gene: TRBV13; abundance: once; j_gene: TRBJ2-1; len: 14; d_gene: NA; CDR3aa: CASSLSHRYNEQFF; CDR3nt: TGTGCCAGCAGCTTAAGCCACCGGTACAATGAGCAGTTCTTC
v_gene: TRBV27; abundance: NA; j_gene: TRBJ2-4; len: 16; d_gene: NA; CDR3aa: CASSPIQGLAKNIQYF; CDR3nt: TGTGCCAGCAGTCCTATTCAAGGTTTAGCCAAAAACATTCAGTACTTC
v_gene: TRBV6-1; abundance: NA; j_gene: TRBJ1-2; len: 13; d_gene: NA; CDR3aa: CASSPGGLYGYTF; CDR3nt: TGTGCCAGCAGCCCCGGGGGGCTCTATGGCTACACCTTC
v_gene: TRBV6-1; abundance: few; j_gene: TRBJ2-7; len: 14; d_gene: TRBD2; CDR3aa: CASSSRGGSYEQYF; CDR3nt: TGTGCCAGCAGTTCCCGGGGGGGTTCCTACGAGCAGTACTTC
v_gene: TRBV27; abundance: NA; j_gene: TRBJ1-4; len: 15; d_gene: TRBD1; CDR3aa: CASSSGQGVPTKLFF; CDR3nt: TGTGCCAGCAGTTCAGGACAGGGGGTCCCCACGAAACTGTTTTTT
v_gene: TRBV4-1; abundance: NA; j_gene: TRBJ2-7; len: 15; d_gene: TRBD2; CDR3aa: CASSQRLAGGLEQYF; CDR3nt: TGCGCCAGCAGCCAGAGACTAGCGGGGGGGCTCGAGCAGTACTTC
v_gene: TRBV7-9; abundance: NA; j_gene: TRBJ1-2; len: 14; d_gene: NA; CDR3aa: CASSLSGWDRGYTF; CDR3nt: TGTGCCAGCAGCTTGTCCGGTTGGGATAGAGGCTACACCTTC
v_gene: TRBV11-2; abundance: NA; j_gene: TRBJ2-7; len: 14; d_gene: NA; CDR3aa: CASSSLLGGHEQYF; CDR3nt: TGTGCCAGCAGCTCCCTGTTGGGGGGTCACGAGCAGTACTTC
v_gene: TRBV9; abundance: NA; j_gene: TRBJ2-2; len: 17; d_gene: TRBD2; CDR3aa: CASRGRDYEADTGELFF; CDR3nt: TGTGCCAGCAGGGGTAGGGACTATGAGGCGGACACCGGGGAGCTGTTTTTT
v_gene: TRBV10-3; abundance: NA; j_gene: TRBJ2-7; len: 13; d_gene: NA; CDR3aa: CASEGEAPREQYF; CDR3nt: TGTGCCTCCGAGGGGGAGGCCCCTCGCGAGCAGTACTTC
v_gene: TRBV14; abundance: once; j_gene: TRBJ1-5; len: 15; d_gene: NA; CDR3aa: CASSQEGDIGQPQHF; CDR3nt: TGTGCCAGCAGCCAAGAGGGGGACATCGGTCAGCCCCAGCATTTT
v_gene: TRBV28; abundance: NA; j_gene: TRBJ1-1; len: 13; d_gene: NA; CDR3aa: CASSSQFGTEAFF; CDR3nt: TGTGCCAGCAGTTCCCAATTCGGTACTGAAGCTTTCTTT
v_gene: TRBV27; abundance: NA; j_gene: TRBJ2-3; len: 14; d_gene: NA; CDR3aa: CASSFRGYADTQYF; CDR3nt: TGTGCCAGCAGTTTCAGAGGGTACGCAGATACGCAGTATTTT
v_gene: TRBV13; abundance: NA; j_gene: TRBJ2-3; len: 16; d_gene: TRBD2; CDR3aa: CASMSRTSGMSDTQYF; CDR3nt: TGTGCCAGCATGTCAAGGACTAGCGGGATGTCAGATACGCAGTATTTT
v_gene: TRBV7-3; abundance: once; j_gene: TRBJ2-1; len: 16; d_gene: TRBD1; CDR3aa: CASSWSGGAAYNEQFF; CDR3nt: TGTGCCAGCAGCTGGTCAGGGGGCGCGGCCTACAATGAGCAGTTCTTC
v_gene: TRBV7-9; abundance: NA; j_gene: TRBJ2-7; len: 14; d_gene: TRBD1; CDR3aa: CASSRTGEAYEQYF; CDR3nt: TGTGCCAGCAGCCGGACAGGGGAAGCCTACGAGCAGTACTTC
v_gene: TRBV7-4; abundance: once; j_gene: TRBJ1-6; len: 15; d_gene: TRBD1; CDR3aa: CASSLRGQGGSPLHF; CDR3nt: TGTGCCAGCAGCTTACGAGGACAGGGAGGTTCACCCCTCCACTTT
v_gene: TRBV10-3; abundance: NA; j_gene: TRBJ2-7; len: 14; d_gene: NA; CDR3aa: CAINQQAGAYEQYF; CDR3nt: TGTGCCATCAACCAGCAGGCAGGGGCCTACGAGCAGTACTTC
v_gene: TRBV7-9; abundance: NA; j_gene: TRBJ1-4; len: 17; d_gene: NA; CDR3aa: CASSLDGAVATNEKLFF; CDR3nt: TGTGCCAGCAGCTTAGATGGGGCAGTCGCAACTAATGAAAAACTGTTTTTT
v_gene: TRBV27; abundance: NA; j_gene: TRBJ1-4; len: 15; d_gene: NA; CDR3aa: CASTIVGGKDEKLFF; CDR3nt: TGTGCCAGCACCATAGTTGGGGGGAAGGATGAAAAACTGTTTTTT
v_gene: TRBV6-5; abundance: NA; j_gene: TRBJ2-5; len: 14; d_gene: NA; CDR3aa: CASSYMDRGETQYF; CDR3nt: TGTGCCAGCAGTTATATGGACCGTGGGGAGACCCAGTACTTC
v_gene: TRBV6-5; abundance: NA; j_gene: TRBJ2-1; len: 16; d_gene: NA; CDR3aa: CASSYGGDPSYNEQFF; CDR3nt: TGTGCCAGCAGTTACGGAGGGGACCCATCCTACAATGAGCAGTTCTTC